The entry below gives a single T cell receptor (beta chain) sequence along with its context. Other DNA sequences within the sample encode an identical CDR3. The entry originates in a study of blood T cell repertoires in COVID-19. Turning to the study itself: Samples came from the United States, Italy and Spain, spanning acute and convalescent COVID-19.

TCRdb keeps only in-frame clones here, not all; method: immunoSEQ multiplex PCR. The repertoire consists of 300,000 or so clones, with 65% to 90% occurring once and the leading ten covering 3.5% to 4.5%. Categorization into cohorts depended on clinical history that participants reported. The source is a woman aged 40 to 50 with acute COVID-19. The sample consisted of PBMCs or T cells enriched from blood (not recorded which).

The CDR3 protein is CASSLSGLGYTF. The CDR3 DNA is TGTGCCAGCAGTTTATCAGGGCTTGGCTACACCTTC. V gene TRBV28 combines with J gene TRBJ1-2; a possible D gene is TRBD1 (5 bases). The CDR3 is 12 amino acids. The V and J ends lost 1 base and 7 bases respectively, with 7 bases between them. The germline V gene has CDR1 MDHEN and CDR2 SYDVKM.